Below are 13 T cell receptor beta chains sequenced from a single sample in a study of CD8+ T cells in alopecia areata (dated 2018 in TCRdb). Libraries were made using the immunoSEQ multiplex PCR assay. RNA was extracted from all samples and reverse transcribed into cDNA, which served as template for TCR sequencing. This is the immuneACCESS table as TCRdb keeps it, with only in-frame sequences that have V and J called. A part of the clones is gone; compared with another copy, unresolved V genes explain less than half, and the rest is unexplained. Within this sample are 50,000 to 70,000 clones, with roughly 46% of them counted one time only. The ten top clones hold roughly 50% of the sample. Sequenced sample: NKG2D-low CD8+ T cells sorted from blood. Reading the label with the study, this specimen's cell subset or site is: sorted CD8+ NKG2D-low blood T cells. These receptor sequences come from a human donor with alopecia areata.

The rearrangement joins TRBV29-1 to TRBJ2-3; 11 bases agree with TRBD2. CDR1 SQVTM and CDR2 ANQGSEA come from the germline V gene. V gave up 8 bases and J gave up 0 bases; unmatched junction bases: 7. The CDR3 contains 15 residues. DNA of the CDR3: TGCAGCCCGAGACTAGCGGGGTCTAGCACAGATACGCAGTATTTT. Translated: CSPRLAGSSTDTQYF.

The V gene is TRBV29-1, the J gene TRBJ2-1; no definite D call. Germline-derived CDR1 and CDR2 are SQVTM and ANQGSEA. The CDR3 consists of 13 residues. With 3 bases removed from V and 8 bases from J, the gap between germline ends came to 14 bases. The CDR3 loop is CSVDLDGSDEQFF. CDR3 sequence (DNA): TGCAGCGTTGACTTAGACGGGTCGGATGAGCAGTTCTTC.

J is TRBJ2-5 and V is TRBV9, with 9 bases matching TRBD1. This CDR3 comprises 14 residues. Germline V gives CDR1 SGDLS, CDR2 YYNGEE. V gave up 6 bases and J gave up 2 bases; unmatched junction bases: 5. The CDR3 region is CASNTGGPQETQYF. CDR3 bases: TGTGCCAGCAACACAGGGGGCCCTCAAGAGACCCAGTACTTC.

This clone has ten or more counts. The chain joins TRBV9 to TRBJ2-1, with D uncertain. This CDR3 is 15 amino acids long. V was trimmed by 2 bases and J by 3 bases, leaving 12 bases between them. CDR1 SGDLS and CDR2 YYNGEE come from the germline V gene. CDR3 nucleotides: TGTGCCAGCAGCGTGAGCTCGGCTCACTACAATGAGCAGTTCTTC. The encoded protein is CASSVSSAHYNEQFF.

The genes are TRBV30 and TRBJ2-1; tentatively, D is TRBD2 (5 bases). The germline V and J ends were trimmed by 4 bases and 8 bases, with 15 bases remaining between them. CDR3 size: 13 residues. CDR1 is GTSNPN and CDR2 is SVGIG in the germline V gene (reference sequence). This chain's CDR3 is CAWIEAGTYEQFF. CDR3 in DNA: TGTGCCTGGATAGAGGCGGGTACATATGAGCAGTTCTTC.

On this clone: The germline gene is not matched at one end of the junction; a read error may be the cause. This specimen includes other DNA sequences encoding the same CDR3. The chain joins TRBV29-1 to TRBJ1-1; unclear D gene. Germline-derived CDR1 and CDR2 are SQVTM and ANQGSEA. This CDR3 is 12 amino acids long. The CDR3 coding sequence is TGCAGCGTCGACGAAGGACTGCCTGAAGCTTTCTTC. This gives the protein CSVDEGLPEAFF.

V and J are TRBV29-1 and TRBJ2-1; 7 bases fit TRBD1. The germline gives CDR1 SQVTM, CDR2 ANQGSEA. V trimming: 6 bases; J trimming: 6 bases; junction bases outside the gene matches: 8. The CDR3 is 13 amino acids. CDR3 loop: CSVPGTDINEQFF. CDR3 bases: TGCAGCGTCCCCGGGACAGATATCAATGAGCAGTTCTTC.

The chain employs TRBV5-1 and TRBJ1-4; no firm D call. CDR3 length equals 17 residues. Trimming took off 3 bases at V and 5 bases at J, with 20 bases between the two ends. Per the germline V gene, CDR1 is SGHRS and CDR2 is YFSETQ. CDR3 sequence reads: CASSSETTGRVNEKLFF. In nucleotides, the CDR3 is TGCGCCAGCAGCTCGGAAACGACCGGGAGGGTAAATGAAAAACTGTTTTTT.

This clone occurred a few times. The chain recombines TRBV5-1 with TRBJ2-7, with unresolved D. The CDR3 loop spans 15 amino acids. Germline loops: CDR1 SGHRS, CDR2 YFSETQ. The germline V and J ends were trimmed by 0 bases and 3 bases, with 13 bases remaining between them. The CDR3 DNA reads TGCGCCAGCAGCTTGGACTCAGACATACTCTACGAGCAGTACTTC. This codes for CASSLDSDILYEQYF. The variable domain in full, completed from reference TRBV5-1 and TRBJ2-7, reads KAGVTQTPRYLIKTRGQQVTLSCSPISGHRSVSWYQQTPGQGLQFLFEYFSETQRNKGNFPGRFSGRQFSNSRSEMNVSTLELGDSALYLCASSLDSDILYEQYFGPGTRLTVT.

A remark on this clone: The germline gene is not matched at one end of the junction; a read error may be the cause. The V and J genes are TRBV11-2 and TRBJ2-5; D call uncertain. The germline V gene encodes CDR1 SGHAT and CDR2 FQNNGV. This CDR3 spans 13 amino acids. CDR3 sequence: CASSFGSQETQYF. The CDR3 coding sequence is TGCGCCAGCAGCTTCGGAAGTCAAGAGACCCAGTACTTC.

The gene calls are TRBV27 and TRBJ2-1; 9 bases fit TRBD1. Trimming at V came to 7 bases and at J to 4 bases, leaving 8 bases not matched to a gene. CDR3 length: 15 residues. The germline CDR1 and CDR2 sequences are MNHEY and SMNVEV (reference sequence). The CDR3 nucleotides are TGTGCCAGCACCACCGGGACAGGGCCATACAATGAGCAGTTCTTC. Protein sequence: CASTTGTGPYNEQFF.

This clone was observed a single time. The chain links TRBV4-2 to TRBJ2-5, with a weak D call TRBD2 (6 bases). Trimming took 1 base from V and 4 from J, leaving 7 bases between them. CDR3 size: 13 residues. Germline V gene data show CDR1 as LGHNA and CDR2 as YNFKEQ. CDR3 sequence reads: CASSQGRGETQYF. Here the CDR3 DNA reads TGTGCCAGCAGCCAAGGGCGGGGAGAGACCCAGTACTTC.

The chain has TRBV29-1 and TRBJ1-2; D ambiguous. This CDR3 contains 8 residues. Germline CDR1 SQVTM, CDR2 ANQGSEA. V lost 4 bases to trimming and J lost 8 bases, with 2 bases between them. The CDR3 is CSVAGYTF. The CDR3 DNA is TGCAGCGTTGCGGGCTACACCTTC.